This T cell receptor (beta chain) was captured by sequencing in a study of blood T cells in healthy people across ages. The study, taken as a whole, reports: Because donor CMV status was unknown, expanded clonotype changes were possibly confounded.

This CDR3 region has 15 residues. Trimming removed 4 bases from V and 2 bases from J, with 15 bases in between. Germline CDR1 SGHRS, CDR2 YFSETQ. As regards this clonotype: Its target is unknown.

Then a second PCR, running roughly 7 to 11 cycles, was carried out with a sample-barcoded 5' primer and a J-beta primer mix. Each CDR3 protein is one row after TCRdb ran MiXCR on the 5' RACE reads. Among 800,000 to 950,000 distinct CDR3 sequences, approximately 32% were seen once, and the ten largest hold roughly 10%. These data also featured in a second study, about T cells of mothers and their children. That work states: Each mother yielded more than 9 million TCR beta CDR3 reads. Each child yielded some 3 million reads.

This receptor was obtained from a woman in her thirties or forties in good health. This chain uses TRBV5-1 with TRBJ2-5; D gene uncertain. The sequenced material came from blood. For the CDR3, the DNA is TGCGCCAGCAGCCCAAGAGTGGTAGGGCAAGAGACCCAGTACTTC. Translated, it gives CASSPRVVGQETQYF.